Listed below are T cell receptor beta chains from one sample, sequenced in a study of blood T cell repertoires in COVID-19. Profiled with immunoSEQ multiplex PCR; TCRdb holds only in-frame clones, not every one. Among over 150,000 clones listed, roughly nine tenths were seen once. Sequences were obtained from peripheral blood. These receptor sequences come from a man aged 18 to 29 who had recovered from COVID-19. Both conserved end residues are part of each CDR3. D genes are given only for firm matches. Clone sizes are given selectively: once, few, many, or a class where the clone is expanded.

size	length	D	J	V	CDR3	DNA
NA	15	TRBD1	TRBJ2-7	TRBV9	CASSVEDRDSGEQYF	TGTGCCAGCAGCGTAGAGGACAGGGACTCGGGGGAGCAGTACTTC
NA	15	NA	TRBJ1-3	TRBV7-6	CASSELLASGNTIYF	TGTGCCAGCAGCGAACTCCTAGCGTCGGGAAACACCATATATTTT
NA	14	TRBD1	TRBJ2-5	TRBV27	CASGLGTAPETQYF	TGTGCCAGCGGGCTTGGGACAGCACCAGAGACCCAGTACTTC
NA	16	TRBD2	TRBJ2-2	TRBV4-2	CASSQEVAGGTGELFF	TGTGCCAGCAGCCAAGAGGTAGCGGGGGGGACCGGGGAGCTGTTTTTT
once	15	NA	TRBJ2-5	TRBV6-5	CASSYGPDSQETQYF	TGTGCCAGCAGTTACGGGCCTGACAGCCAAGAGACCCAGTACTTC
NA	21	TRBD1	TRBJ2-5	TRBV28	CASSFYAVRARDRGGQETQYF	TGTGCCAGCAGCTTTTATGCGGTTAGGGCACGCGACAGGGGAGGCCAAGAGACCCAGTACTTC
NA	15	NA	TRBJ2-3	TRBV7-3	CASSQGLLHTDTQYF	TGTGCCAGCAGCCAGGGACTTCTTCACACAGATACGCAGTATTTT
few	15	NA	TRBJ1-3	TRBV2	CASSKEGTPGNTIYF	TGTGCCAGCAGTAAAGAGGGGACACCGGGAAACACCATATATTTT
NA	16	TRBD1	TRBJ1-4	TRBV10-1	CASSERRQGGGEKLFF	TGCGCCAGCAGTGAACGCCGACAGGGAGGCGGTGAAAAACTGTTTTTT
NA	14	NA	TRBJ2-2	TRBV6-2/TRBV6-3	CASSFPLQTGELFF	TGTGCCAGCAGTTTCCCCCTCCAGACCGGGGAGCTGTTTTTT
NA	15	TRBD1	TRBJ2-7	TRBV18	CASSLAGTGDYEQYF	TGTGCCAGCTCACTTGCCGGGACAGGGGACTACGAGCAGTACTTC
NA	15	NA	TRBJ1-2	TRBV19	CASSRDSRVGYGYTF	TGTGCCAGTAGTAGAGACAGCAGGGTTGGCTATGGCTACACCTTC